This TCR beta chain was documented in a study of cytomegalovirus exposure and HLA in healthy donors. General study results and limits: Listed as cytomegalovirus-associated were roughly 180 TCR beta chains. Published work reported that the classifier diagnosed cytomegalovirus status with high specificity and sensitivity. It was confirmed in vitro that a few of the CMV-associated chains were specific for CMV antigens.

A note on this clone: No antigen is known for it.

V shed 5 bases, J shed 6 bases, and the junction held 7 bases outside the gene matches. CDR1 is SQVTM, CDR2 ANQGSEA, per germline. The CDR3 is made up of 14 amino acids. The data were produced by immunoSEQ multiplex PCR, yet TCRdb's version contains in-frame clones alone and is incomplete. The table lists 130,000 to 150,000 clones, more than 80% of them singletons. The sample was PBMCs. The V call is TRBV29-1, the J call TRBJ1-4; TRBD1 agrees at 9 bases. This receptor was identified in a woman in her 30s in good health and CMV-seropositive. CDR3 residues: CSVFTGGRDEKLFF. The CDR3 DNA sequence: TGCAGCGTTTTCACAGGGGGCAGGGATGAAAAACTGTTTTTT.